The 16 T cell receptor beta chains below were found in one sample sequenced in a study of graft-versus-host responses after intestinal transplantation. Their antigens are not known. Produced via immunoSEQ multiplex PCR; TCRdb's table is partial and in-frame only. The data show approximately 90,000 clones, roughly 80% seen once. Sequencing used unstimulated CD4+ T cells sorted from spleen or lymph node cells, obtained before intestinal transplant. The source of these receptors is a human donor who received an intestinal transplant.

This clone was recorded only once. This chain joins TRBV5-1 and TRBJ2-3, with D maybe TRBD1 (6 bases). With 4 bases removed from V and 4 bases from J, the gap between germline ends came to 13 bases. The CDR3 length is 14 residues. In germline, CDR1 is SGHRS, CDR2 YFSETQ. CDR3 in amino acids: CASSQRQASDTQYF. CDR3 nucleotides: TGCGCCAGCAGCCAAAGACAGGCATCAGATACGCAGTATTTT.

The J gene is TRBJ2-5, the V gene TRBV2; weak D call: TRBD2 (5 bases). The DNA end favors TRBJ2-7, so the J call may be wrong. Germline V gene data show CDR1 as SNHLY and CDR2 as FYNNEI. The CDR3 sequence is 14 residues long. The DNA of the CDR3 is TGTGCCAGCACGGGTAGGAGGAATAGCTACGAGCAGTACTTC. Protein: CASTGRRNSYEQYF.

Notes on this clone: Within the sample, other DNA sequences also encode this same CDR3. This chain links TRBV6-5 with TRBJ1-6, with D unclear. The CDR3 is made up of 15 amino acids. The germline V and J ends were trimmed by 6 bases and 0 bases, with 9 bases remaining between them. Germline V lookup: CDR1 MNHEY, CDR2 SVGAGI. For the CDR3, the DNA is TGTGCCAGCAGCCGGAGATACTCCTATAATTCACCCCTCCACTTT. Translated, it gives CASSRRYSYNSPLHF.

The rearrangement uses TRBV7-9 and TRBJ1-1; the D gene is possibly TRBD1 (5 bases). The CDR3 spans 14 residues. Trimming took 2 bases from V and 5 from J, leaving 12 bases between them. Germline V gives CDR1 SEHNR, CDR2 FQNEAQ (reference sequence). The DNA for the CDR3 is TGTGCCAGCAGCTTAACACAGGAGGGTACTGAAGCTTTCTTT. It yields the protein CASSLTQEGTEAFF.

The chain couples TRBV6-5 to TRBJ2-5; a weak D match, TRBD1 (5 bases). Trimming stripped 7 bases from V and 6 bases from J, with 15 bases between. This CDR3 is built from 13 residues. The germline V gene has CDR1 MNHEY and CDR2 SVGAGI. CDR3 nucleotides: TGTGCCAGCAAAGCAGGGTTGGGAAAGACCCAGTACTTC. This sequence encodes CASKAGLGKTQYF.

The V gene is TRBV5-4, the J gene TRBJ2-7; D gene uncertain. The CDR3 is 20 amino acids. The germline V gene has CDR1 SGHNT and CDR2 YYREEE (reference sequence). The V end was cut by 0 bases, the J end by 3 bases, with 28 bases between. CDR3: CASSLDRDTTRKRVLYEQYF. The CDR3 region has the DNA TGTGCCAGCAGCTTGGACAGAGACACCACCAGAAAGAGAGTCCTCTACGAGCAGTACTTC.

The CDR3 region is CASSLRGGWTEAFF. As DNA, the CDR3 is TGTGCCAGCAGCCTCCGGGGGGGGTGGACTGAAGCTTTCTTT. The rearrangement links TRBV28 to TRBJ1-1; perhaps TRBD1 as D (5 bases). The V gene lost 6 bases and the J gene lost 5 bases, with 16 bases spanning the gap. The CDR3 length is 14 residues. Germline V gene lookup returns CDR1 MDHEN and CDR2 SYDVKM.

This chain connects TRBV11-2 to TRBJ2-2; perhaps TRBD2 as D (6 bases). Trimming took off 3 bases at V and 7 bases at J, with 12 bases between the two ends. Germline V gene sequence: CDR1 SGHAT, CDR2 FQNNGV. CDR3 size: 14 residues. CDR3 in DNA: TGTGCCAGCAGCTTCGGAGGGCTGGGCGGGGAGCTGTTTTTT. Residues: CASSFGGLGGELFF. The full variable domain, its missing parts supplied by reference TRBV11-2 and TRBJ2-2, is EAGVAQSPRYKIIEKRQSVAFWCNPISGHATLYWYQQILGQGPKLLIQFQNNGVVDDSQLPKDRFSAERLKGVDSTLKIQPAKLEDSAVYLCASSFGGLGGELFFGEGSRLTVL.

The chain couples TRBV5-1 to TRBJ2-7, with TRBD2 identical over 11 bases. From germline, CDR1 is SGHRS and CDR2 YFSETQ. Trimming at V came to 0 bases and at J to 2 bases, leaving 7 bases not matched to a gene. The CDR3 totals 17 residues. CDR3: CASSLASVSGRAYEQYF. The DNA for the CDR3 is TGCGCCAGCAGCTTGGCCAGTGTTAGCGGGAGGGCCTACGAGCAGTACTTC.

This clone came up once. The V and J genes are TRBV5-1 and TRBJ2-5; 10 bases are a match to TRBD2. Looked up from germline, CDR1 is SGHRS and CDR2 is YFSETQ. There are 14 residues in the CDR3. V shed 1 base, J shed 5 bases, and the junction held 2 bases outside the gene matches. DNA of the CDR3: TGCGCCAGCAGCTTGACTAGCGGGGTTGAGACCCAGTACTTC. Its protein is CASSLTSGVETQYF.

This clone appeared once. V usage is TRBV18 and J usage is TRBJ1-4, with TRBD1 as a possible D gene (5 bases). The CDR3 runs to 15 residues. V was cut by 3 bases and J by 3 bases, with 11 bases left in between. CDR1 and CDR2 from the germline V gene are KGHSH and LQKENI. DNA of the CDR3: TGTGCCAGCTCACCTCAGGGCAGTTCTAATGAAAAACTGTTTTTT. This encodes CASSPQGSSNEKLFF.

This clone has just a few counts. This chain links TRBV9 with TRBJ2-1; 10 bases fit TRBD2. J gave up 2 bases and V 4 bases, and 9 bases lay outside the gene matches. Germline lookup yields CDR1 SGDLS and CDR2 YYNGEE. The CDR3 extends over 17 amino acids. The chain's CDR3 is CASSPRTSGTTYNEQFF. The CDR3 DNA is TGTGCCAGCAGCCCCCGGACTAGCGGTACCACCTACAATGAGCAGTTCTTC.

The rearrangement uses TRBV5-4 and TRBJ2-1, with TRBD2 matching over 9 bases. V shed 3 bases, J shed 0 bases, and the junction held 4 bases outside the gene matches. The CDR3 has 16 residues. Germline CDR1 SGHNT, CDR2 YYREEE (reference sequence). As DNA, the CDR3 is TGTGCCAGCAGCTGGGCGGGAGGGCCCTCCTACAATGAGCAGTTCTTC. This sequence encodes CASSWAGGPSYNEQFF.

This clone appeared once. J is TRBJ2-7 and V is TRBV10-3, with 9 bases matching TRBD1. Trimming removed 3 bases from V and 9 bases from J; junction bases left unmatched: 9. From germline, CDR1 is ENHRY and CDR2 SYGVKD. The CDR3 loop spans 14 amino acids. The CDR3 reads CAISERTGEIGQYF. The CDR3 DNA reads TGTGCCATCAGTGAACGGACAGGGGAAATAGGGCAGTACTTC.

This clone was picked up one time. This sequence joins TRBV5-1 and TRBJ1-1, with TRBD1 matching 8 bases. CDR1 and CDR2 from the germline V gene are SGHRS and YFSETQ. V trimming: 4 bases; J trimming: 4 bases; junction bases outside the gene matches: 6. CDR3 size: 14 residues. CDR3 sequence: CASSGTGGLTEAFF. The CDR3 DNA reads as TGCGCCAGCAGCGGTACAGGGGGGCTCACTGAAGCTTTCTTT. Using reference TRBV5-1 and TRBJ1-1 for the parts outside the CDR3, the full variable domain is KAGVTQTPRYLIKTRGQQVTLSCSPISGHRSVSWYQQTPGQGLQFLFEYFSETQRNKGNFPGRFSGRQFSNSRSEMNVSTLELGDSALYLCASSGTGGLTEAFFGQGTRLTVV.

The V and J genes are TRBV2 and TRBJ2-7, with a weak D call TRBD1 (6 bases). The V gene lost 8 bases and the J gene lost 7 bases, with 21 bases spanning the gap. Germline values: CDR1 SNHLY, CDR2 FYNNEI. The CDR3 length is 14 residues. CDR3: CASLRGGSQGEQYF. In nucleotides, the CDR3 is TGTGCCAGCCTAAGAGGGGGTAGCCAGGGGGAGCAGTACTTC.